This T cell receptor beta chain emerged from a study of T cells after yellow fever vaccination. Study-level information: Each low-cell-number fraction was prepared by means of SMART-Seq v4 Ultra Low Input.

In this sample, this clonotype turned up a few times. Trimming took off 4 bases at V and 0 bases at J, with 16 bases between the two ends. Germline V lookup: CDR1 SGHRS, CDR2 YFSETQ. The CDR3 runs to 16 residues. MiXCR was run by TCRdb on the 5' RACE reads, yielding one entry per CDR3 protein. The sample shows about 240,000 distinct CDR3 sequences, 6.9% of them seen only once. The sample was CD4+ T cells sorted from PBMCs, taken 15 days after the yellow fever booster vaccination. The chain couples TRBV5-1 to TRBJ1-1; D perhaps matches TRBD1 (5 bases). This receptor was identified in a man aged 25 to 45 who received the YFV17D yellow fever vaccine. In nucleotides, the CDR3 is TGCGCCAGCAGCCTGGGGGTTTTATCCGTGAACACTGAAGCTTTCTTT. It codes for CASSLGVLSVNTEAFF.